This T cell receptor (beta chain) originates from a study of blood T cells in healthy people across ages. Regarding the study as a whole: Since the PBMCs were unsorted, naive and antigen-experienced cells could not be conclusively compared.

The sample holds a few counts of this clonotype. The antigen is not known. Then a second PCR, running roughly 7 to 11 cycles, was carried out with a sample-barcoded 5' primer and a J-beta primer mix. Each single sample gave us at least 2.5 million CDR3-containing paired-end reads. MiXCR was run by TCRdb on the 5' RACE reads, yielding one entry per CDR3 protein. The profile covers some 1,800,000 distinct CDR3 sequences, with about two fifths appearing a single time and around 23% taken by the ten largest. Trimming removed 3 bases at V and 5 bases at J, with 5 bases between. Germline V lookup: CDR1 KGHSY, CDR2 FQNENV. The CDR3 has 13 amino acids.

The rearrangement uses TRBV16 and TRBJ1-6, with D maybe TRBD1 (5 bases). This clonotype originated in a human donor in good health. Sequenced sample: blood. The CDR3, as DNA: TGTGCCAGCAGCCACAGGGATAATTCACCCCTCCACTTT. Translating gives CASSHRDNSPLHF.